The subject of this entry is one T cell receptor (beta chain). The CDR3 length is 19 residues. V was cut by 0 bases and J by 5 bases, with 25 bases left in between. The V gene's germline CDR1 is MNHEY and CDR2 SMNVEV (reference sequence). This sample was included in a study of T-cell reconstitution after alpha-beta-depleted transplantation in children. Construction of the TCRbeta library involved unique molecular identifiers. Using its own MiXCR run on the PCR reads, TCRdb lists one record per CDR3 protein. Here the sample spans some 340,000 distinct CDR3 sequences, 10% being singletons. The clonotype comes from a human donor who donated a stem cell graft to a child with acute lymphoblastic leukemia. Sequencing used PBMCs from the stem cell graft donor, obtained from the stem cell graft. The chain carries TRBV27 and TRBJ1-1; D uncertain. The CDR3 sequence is CASSLSPASGRSRRTEAFF. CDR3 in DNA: TGTGCCAGCAGTTTATCCCCCGCCAGCGGCAGATCGCGGAGGACTGAAGCTTTCTTT.